This TCR beta chain is drawn from a study of shared clonotypes between healthy human individuals. Assay used: immunoSEQ multiplex PCR; TCRdb lists only in-frame clones, some missing. This table holds roughly 2,000,000 clones, roughly 95% found once. V gave up 6 bases and J gave up 7 bases; unmatched junction bases: 9. CDR1 is MNHEY and CDR2 is SVGAGI in the germline V gene. The CDR3 is 15 amino acids. CD8 cells regarded as naive lacked CD45RO, were positively chosen for CCR7, and omitted terminally differentiated effector memory CD45RA+ cells. The sequencing sample was made of naive CD8+ T cells sorted from blood. The chain uses TRBV6-5 and TRBJ1-5; TRBD1 matches at 10 bases. The sequence was obtained from a man aged 18 to 29 in good health. CDR3 amino acids: CASSQGTGAVQPQHF. DNA for the CDR3: TGTGCCAGCAGCCAAGGGACAGGGGCGGTGCAGCCCCAGCATTTT.